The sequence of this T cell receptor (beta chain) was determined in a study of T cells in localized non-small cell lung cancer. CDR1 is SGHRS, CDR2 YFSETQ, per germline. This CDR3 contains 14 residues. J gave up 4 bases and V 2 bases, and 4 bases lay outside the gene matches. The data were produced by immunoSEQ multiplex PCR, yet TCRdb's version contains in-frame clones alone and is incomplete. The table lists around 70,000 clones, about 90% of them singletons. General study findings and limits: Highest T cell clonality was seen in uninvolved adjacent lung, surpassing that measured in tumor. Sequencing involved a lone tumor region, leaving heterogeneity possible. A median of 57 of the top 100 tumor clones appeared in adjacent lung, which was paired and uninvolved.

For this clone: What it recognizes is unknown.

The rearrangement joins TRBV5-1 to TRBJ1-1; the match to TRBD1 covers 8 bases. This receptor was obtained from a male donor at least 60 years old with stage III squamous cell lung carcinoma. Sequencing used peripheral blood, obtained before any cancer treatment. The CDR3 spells CASSFRQGSTEAFF. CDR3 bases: TGCGCCAGCAGCTTTCGACAGGGGAGCACTGAAGCTTTCTTT.